This passage covers 27 T cell receptor beta chains from one sample sequenced in a study of T and B cells in COVID-19 patients. From blood, roughly 220-550 ng of genomic DNA served as TRB template. Multiplex PCR with BIOMED2 TRB-A/B primer pools amplified TRB rearrangements. Using its own MiXCR run on the multiplex PCR reads, TCRdb lists one record per CDR3 protein. The table lists 8,000 to 9,500 distinct CDR3 sequences, around 30% of them singletons. The specimen sequenced was blood. All receptors derive from a human donor who had recovered from COVID-19.

This clonotype was found a few times. This chain links TRBV7-3 with TRBJ2-3, with D unresolved. Germline assignment: CDR1 SGHTA and CDR2 FQGTGA. The V gene lost 3 bases and the J gene lost 0 bases, with 7 bases spanning the gap. The length of the CDR3 is 14 residues. CDR3 protein: CASSLQPSTDTQYF. The CDR3, as DNA: TGTGCCAGCAGCTTGCAGCCTAGCACAGATACGCAGTATTTT.

V and J are TRBV24-1 and TRBJ2-3; D might be TRBD1 or TRBD2, each matching 6 bases. Germline assignment: CDR1 KGHDR and CDR2 SFDVKD. The CDR3 runs 14 residues. The V gene lost 9 bases and the J gene lost 1 base, with 13 bases spanning the gap. The CDR3 DNA reads TGTGCCACCGGGGAGGCAGGGGGCACAGATACGCAGTATTTT. Translating it yields CATGEAGGTDTQYF.

CDR3 protein: CASSQGLLSYEQYF. CDR3 in DNA: TGCGCCAGCAGCCAGGGACTCCTCTCCTACGAGCAGTACTTC. The chain carries TRBV4-3 and TRBJ2-5, with D perhaps matching TRBD2 (6 bases). The J call may not be correct, given that the DNA end is closer to TRBJ2-7. Germline CDR1 reads LGHNA; CDR2 reads YSLEER. The CDR3 loop spans 14 amino acids.

The chain uses TRBV28 and TRBJ2-2; no clear D. The V end lost 9 bases, the J end lost 4 bases, and 18 bases lay between the germline ends. Per germline, CDR1 MDHEN and CDR2 SYDVKM. The CDR3 loop spans 15 amino acids. For the CDR3, the DNA is TGTGCCAGTTCCGCTCCGATCAGACCCACCGGGGAGCTGTTTTTT. The encoded protein is CASSAPIRPTGELFF.

The V and J genes are TRBV12-3 or TRBV12-4 and TRBJ1-2, with 10 bases identical to TRBD1. The CDR3 length is 13 residues. V lost 6 bases to trimming and J lost 7 bases; unmatched junction nucleotides: 5. DNA of the CDR3: TGTGCCAGCAGCCGACAGGGGGCCGCTGGCTACACCTTC. Its protein product is CASSRQGAAGYTF.

This clonotype is medium-sized in the sample. The chain has TRBV11-1 and TRBJ2-1; 8 bases align to TRBD2. The length of the CDR3 is 15 residues. V gave up 5 bases and J gave up 7 bases; unmatched junction bases: 10. Germline lookup yields CDR1 SGHAT and CDR2 FQDESV (reference sequence). CDR3: CASSGGLARANEQFF. CDR3 bases: TGTGCCAGCAGCGGTGGACTAGCTCGTGCGAATGAGCAGTTCTTC.

This chain links TRBV7-6 with TRBJ2-1; 10 bases map to TRBD2. J lost 6 bases, V lost 5 bases, and 10 bases had no gene match. The CDR3 is 16 amino acids. In germline, CDR1 is SGHVS, CDR2 FNYEAQ. The CDR3 region is CASSAQAGGPFNEQFF. The CDR3 nucleotides read TGTGCCAGCAGCGCTCAAGCGGGAGGGCCCTTCAATGAGCAGTTCTTC. Based on the CDR3 plus reference TRBV7-6 and TRBJ2-1, the full variable domain is GAGVSQSPRYKVTKRGQDVALRCDPISGHVSLYWYRQALGQGPEFLTYFNYEAQQDKSGLPNDRFSAERPEGSISTLTIQRTEQRDSAMYRCASSAQAGGPFNEQFFGPGTRLTVL.

The chain carries TRBV12-3 or TRBV12-4 and TRBJ2-2; D could derive from TRBD1 or TRBD2 (6 bases each). Trimming left V 6 bases short and J 3 bases short, with 8 bases between. This CDR3 region has 13 residues. CDR3 coding DNA: TGTGCCAGCAGGAGGGGGGACACCGGGGAGCTGTTTTTT. This sequence encodes CASRRGDTGELFF.

The chain links TRBV5-1 to TRBJ2-5; 9 bases line up with TRBD1. The CDR3 extends over 16 amino acids. Germline CDR1 and CDR2: SGHRS and YFSETQ. Germline trimming cut 4 bases from V and 5 bases from J; bases unmatched to any gene: 12. CDR3 loop: CASSIPTGGEGETQYF. As DNA, the CDR3 is TGCGCCAGCAGCATACCGACAGGGGGAGAGGGGGAGACCCAGTACTTC. Using reference TRBV5-1 and TRBJ2-5 for the parts outside the CDR3, the full variable domain is KAGVTQTPRYLIKTRGQQVTLSCSPISGHRSVSWYQQTPGQGLQFLFEYFSETQRNKGNFPGRFSGRQFSNSRSEMNVSTLELGDSALYLCASSIPTGGEGETQYFGPGTRLLVL.

This clonotype is deemed medium-sized. Here the CDR3 DNA reads TGTGCCAGCTCAATGGACAGGGACTCCTACGAGCAGTACTTC. Its protein product is CASSMDRDSYEQYF. V usage is TRBV18 and J usage is TRBJ2-7, with 8 bases fitting TRBD1. The CDR3 is 14 amino acids. Germline V gene sequence: CDR1 KGHSH, CDR2 LQKENI. J was trimmed by 0 bases and V by 5 bases; bases with no gene match: 3.

This clonotype was seen a handful of times. This chain uses TRBV6-2 or TRBV6-3 with TRBJ2-1; TRBD2 matches at 9 bases. V lost 0 bases and J lost 4; bases outside the gene matches: 4. Per germline, CDR1 MNHEY and CDR2 SVGEGT. The CDR3 runs 16 residues. The CDR3: CASSYSGLAGYNEQFF. The CDR3 bases are TGTGCCAGCAGTTACTCAGGCCTAGCGGGATACAATGAGCAGTTCTTC.

The rearrangement joins TRBV6-2 or TRBV6-3 to TRBJ2-1; a weak D match, TRBD2 (5 bases). CDR3 size: 11 residues. Germline loops: CDR1 MNHEY, CDR2 SVGEGT. V lost 8 bases, J lost 9 bases, and 11 bases lay in between. The CDR3 DNA reads as TGTGCCAGCTGTCGAGGGAGTGAGCAGTTCTTC. Translation: CASCRGSEQFF.

Only a few counts were recorded for this clonotype. The gene calls are TRBV5-1 and TRBJ2-3; D ambiguous. From germline, CDR1 is SGHRS and CDR2 YFSETQ. V lost 2 bases, J lost 5 bases, and 12 bases lay in between. The CDR3 length is 14 residues. The CDR3 reads CASSFLTHGDTQYF. DNA for the CDR3: TGCGCCAGCAGCTTTTTGACACACGGAGATACGCAGTATTTT.

The chain recombines TRBV11-1 with TRBJ2-7; 9 bases align to TRBD1. With V trimmed by 1 base and J by 8 bases, 6 bases remained unmatched. From germline, CDR1 is SGHAT and CDR2 FQDESV (reference sequence). The CDR3 totals 14 residues. The CDR3: CASSLGQQGAKQYF. The DNA of the CDR3 is TGTGCCAGCAGCTTAGGGCAACAGGGGGCTAAGCAGTACTTC.

This clonotype was seen a handful of times. The V gene is TRBV6-5, the J gene TRBJ1-3; possible D gene TRBD1, 6 bases. The CDR3 extends over 13 amino acids. Germline V gene data show CDR1 as MNHEY and CDR2 as SVGAGI. The V end lost 5 bases, the J end lost 8 bases, and 13 bases lay between the germline ends. CDR3 nucleotides: TGTGCCAGCAGTCCCGGGGGGGCGGACACCATATATTTT. This encodes CASSPGGADTIYF.

This clonotype is medium-sized within its sample. The CDR3 coding sequence is TGTGCCAGTAGATTGTGGGCGGGACAGGGCTTCACCGGGGAGCTGTTTTTT. It translates to CASRLWAGQGFTGELFF. This chain links TRBV19 with TRBJ2-2; TRBD1 matches 9 bases. CDR3 length: 17 amino acids. Germline CDR1 LNHDA, CDR2 SQIVND (reference sequence). The junction had 12 bases not matched to a gene; V was cut back by 6 bases and J by 4 bases.

In this sample, this clonotype is medium-sized (0.01 to 0.1%). The chain carries TRBV6-2 or TRBV6-3 and TRBJ2-7; D is uncertain. Trimming cost V 0 bases and J 2 bases, with 2 bases left between them. Germline values: CDR1 MNHEY, CDR2 SVGEGT. CDR3 length: 12 residues. The CDR3 DNA reads as TGTGCCAGCAGTTACTCGACCTACGAGCAGTACTTC. Translation: CASSYSTYEQYF.

This clonotype has only a few counts. This rearrangement joins TRBV19 to TRBJ1-6; D is perhaps TRBD1 (5 bases). Germline V lookup: CDR1 LNHDA, CDR2 SQIVND (reference sequence). Trimming shortened V by 6 bases and J by 5 bases, and 14 bases separated the two germline ends. This CDR3 spans 15 amino acids. In DNA form, the CDR3 reads TGTGCCAGTAGCCCTTTCGGGGCGGATAATTCACCCCTCCACTTT. As protein: CASSPFGADNSPLHF.

This clonotype has more than one count but fewer than ten. The rearrangement uses TRBV29-1 and TRBJ1-1, with TRBD1 as a possible D gene (6 bases). This CDR3 is built from 14 residues. V lost 4 bases and J lost 4, with 16 bases in between. Germline CDR1 and CDR2: SQVTM and ANQGSEA. The CDR3 region has the DNA TGCAGCGTTGGTTCGGGGAGAGGGGGCACTGAAGCTTTCTTT. Translation: CSVGSGRGGTEAFF. Looking up the rest from reference TRBV29-1 and TRBJ1-1 gives the full variable domain: SAVISQKPSRDICQRGTSLTIQCQVDSQVTMMFWYRQQPGQSLTLIATANQGSEATYESGFVIDKFPISRPNLTFSTLTVSNMSPEDSSIYLCSVGSGRGGTEAFFGQGTRLTVV.

This rearrangement joins TRBV24-1 to TRBJ1-2; a possible D gene is TRBD1 (5 bases). Germline V CDR1 and CDR2: KGHDR, SFDVKD. CDR3 length: 18 amino acids. V was pared by 3 bases and J by 1 base, with 20 bases between. Written as DNA, the CDR3 is TGTGCCACCAGTGATGCAGGGCCCCAGGGAACTTATAACTATGGCTACACCTTC. This gives the protein CATSDAGPQGTYNYGYTF.

By share, this clonotype counts as medium-sized. The chain is built from TRBV5-4 and TRBJ2-1; D possibly matches TRBD1 or TRBD2 (5 bases each). The V end was cut by 0 bases, the J end by 2 bases, with 9 bases between. This CDR3 comprises 15 residues. Per the germline V gene, CDR1 is SGHNT and CDR2 is YYREEE (reference sequence). The CDR3 bases are TGTGCCAGCAGCTTGGGCCAGGGAGCCTACAATGAGCAGTTCTTC. Encoded protein: CASSLGQGAYNEQFF.

This chain connects TRBV7-9 to TRBJ1-1, with no clear D. The CDR3 is 14 amino acids. Germline CDR1 reads SEHNR; CDR2 reads FQNEAQ (reference sequence). The V end lost 2 bases, the J end lost 10 bases, and 17 bases lay between the germline ends. CDR3 protein: CASSLRLDIETAFF. DNA for the CDR3: TGTGCCAGCAGCTTAAGGTTAGACATCGAAACAGCTTTCTTT.

This clonotype is classed as medium-sized (0.01 to 0.1%). The chain joins TRBV15 to TRBJ2-5; D remains ambiguous. V was shortened by 0 bases and J by 5 bases, with 7 bases between the two germline ends. Germline CDR1 and CDR2: LNHNV and YYDKDF (reference sequence). CDR3 length: 13 amino acids. In nucleotides, the CDR3 is TGTGCCACCAGCAGAGATCAAGGGGAGACCCAGTACTTC. As protein: CATSRDQGETQYF.

Note on this clonotype: This clone may be a read error of a much larger clone one base away. This chain uses TRBV19 with TRBJ2-7; 7 bases line up with TRBD1. The CDR3 length is 13 residues. Looked up from germline, CDR1 is LNHDA and CDR2 is SQIVND (reference sequence). DNA for the CDR3: TGTACCAGTAGTATACAGGGGCCCTACGAGCAGTACTTC. Amino acids: CTSSIQGPYEQYF.

This clonotype was recorded at least ten times. The chain combines TRBV30 with TRBJ1-1; no definite D call. The germline V gene has CDR1 GTSNPN and CDR2 SVGIG (reference sequence). V lost 0 bases and J lost 8, with 7 bases in between. This CDR3 has 11 amino acids. The CDR3, as DNA: TGTGCCTGGAGTGTAGAAGGGGAAGCTTTCTTT. This encodes CAWSVEGEAFF. The entire variable domain, with the rest obtained from reference TRBV30 and TRBJ1-1, is as follows: SQTIHQWPATLVQPVGSPLSLECTVEGTSNPNLYWYRQAAGRGLQLLFYSVGIGQISSEVPQNLSASRPQDRQFILSSKKLLLSDSGFYLCAWSVEGEAFFGQGTRLTVV.

This clonotype is medium-sized. In DNA, the CDR3 is TGTGCCAGTAGTATAGAAGGCAGGGTACCCTCTGGGGCCAACGTCCTGACTTTC. This codes for CASSIEGRVPSGANVLTF. The chain links TRBV19 to TRBJ2-6; D might be TRBD1 (5 bases). Trimming took 0 bases from V and 0 from J, leaving 12 bases between them. The germline gives CDR1 LNHDA, CDR2 SQIVND (reference sequence). This CDR3 is built from 18 residues.

The V and J genes are TRBV5-1 and TRBJ1-1; D perhaps matches TRBD1 (6 bases). V was shortened by 0 bases and J by 5 bases, with 11 bases between the two germline ends. Germline V gene sequence: CDR1 SGHRS, CDR2 YFSETQ. The CDR3 spans 14 residues. CDR3 amino acids: CASSLAGGATEAFF. Here the CDR3 DNA reads TGCGCCAGCAGCTTGGCCGGGGGCGCGACTGAAGCTTTCTTT.